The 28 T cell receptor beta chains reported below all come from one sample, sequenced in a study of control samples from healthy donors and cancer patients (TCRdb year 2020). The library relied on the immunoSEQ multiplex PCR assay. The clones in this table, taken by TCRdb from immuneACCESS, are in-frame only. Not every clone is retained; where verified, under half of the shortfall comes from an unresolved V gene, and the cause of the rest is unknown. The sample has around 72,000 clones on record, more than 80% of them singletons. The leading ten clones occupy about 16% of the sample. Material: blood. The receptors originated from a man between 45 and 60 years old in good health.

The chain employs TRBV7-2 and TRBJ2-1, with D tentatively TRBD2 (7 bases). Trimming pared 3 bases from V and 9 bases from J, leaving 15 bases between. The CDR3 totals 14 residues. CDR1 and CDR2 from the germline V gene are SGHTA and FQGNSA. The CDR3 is CASSFSAGAGEQFF. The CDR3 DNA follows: TGTGCCAGCAGCTTTAGCGCGGGGGCGGGTGAGCAGTTCTTC.

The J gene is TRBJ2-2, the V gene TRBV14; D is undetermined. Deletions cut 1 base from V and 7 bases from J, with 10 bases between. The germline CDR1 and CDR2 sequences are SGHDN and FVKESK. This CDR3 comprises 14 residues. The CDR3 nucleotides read TGTGCCAGCAGCCAAGCCATAAGGATCGGGGAGCTGTTTTTT. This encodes CASSQAIRIGELFF.

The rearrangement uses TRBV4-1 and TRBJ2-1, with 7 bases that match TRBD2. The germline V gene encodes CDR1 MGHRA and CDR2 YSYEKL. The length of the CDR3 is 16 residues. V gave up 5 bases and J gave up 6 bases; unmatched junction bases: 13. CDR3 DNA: TGCGCCAGCAGCTCCCCTCAGACTAGCCCTGGCAATGAGCAGTTCTTC. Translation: CASSSPQTSPGNEQFF.

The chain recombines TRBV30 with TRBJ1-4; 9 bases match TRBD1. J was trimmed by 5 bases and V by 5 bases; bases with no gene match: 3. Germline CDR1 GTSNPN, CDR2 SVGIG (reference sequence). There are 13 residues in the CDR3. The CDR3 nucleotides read TGTGCCTGGGCCGGGACAGGGAATGAAAAACTGTTTTTT. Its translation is CAWAGTGNEKLFF.

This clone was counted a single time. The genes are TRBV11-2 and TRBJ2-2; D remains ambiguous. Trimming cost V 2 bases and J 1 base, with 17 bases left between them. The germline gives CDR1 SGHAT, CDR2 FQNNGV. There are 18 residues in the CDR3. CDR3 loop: CASSLRVWQDLNTGELFF. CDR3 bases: TGTGCCAGCAGCTTAAGAGTTTGGCAGGACCTGAACACCGGGGAGCTGTTTTTT.

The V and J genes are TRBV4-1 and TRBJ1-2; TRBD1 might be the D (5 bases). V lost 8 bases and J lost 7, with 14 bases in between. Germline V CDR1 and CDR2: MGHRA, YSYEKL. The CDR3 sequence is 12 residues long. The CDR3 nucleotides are TGCGCCAGCCGCGGGCCGGGGCGTGGCTACACCTTC. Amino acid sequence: CASRGPGRGYTF.

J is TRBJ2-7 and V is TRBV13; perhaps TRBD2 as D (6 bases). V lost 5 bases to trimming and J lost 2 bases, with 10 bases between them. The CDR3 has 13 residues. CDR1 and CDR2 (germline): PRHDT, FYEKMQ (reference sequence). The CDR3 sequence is CASSPGDTYEQYF. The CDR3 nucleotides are TGTGCCAGCAGCCCGGGAGACACCTACGAGCAGTACTTC. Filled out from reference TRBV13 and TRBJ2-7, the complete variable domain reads AAGVIQSPRHLIKEKRETATLKCYPIPRHDTVYWYQQGPGQDPQFLISFYEKMQSDKGSIPDRFSAQQFSDYHSELNMSSLELGDSALYFCASSPGDTYEQYFGPGTRLTVT.

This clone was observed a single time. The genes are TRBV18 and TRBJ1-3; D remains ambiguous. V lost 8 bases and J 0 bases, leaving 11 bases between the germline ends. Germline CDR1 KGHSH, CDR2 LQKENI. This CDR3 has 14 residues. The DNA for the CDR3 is TGTGCCAGCCCGTCCGGCAGCTCTGGAAACACCATATATTTT. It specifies CASPSGSSGNTIYF.

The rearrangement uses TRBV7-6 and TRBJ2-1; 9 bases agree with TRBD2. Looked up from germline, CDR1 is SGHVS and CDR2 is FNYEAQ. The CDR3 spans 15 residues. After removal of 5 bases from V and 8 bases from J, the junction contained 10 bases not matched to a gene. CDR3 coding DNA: TGTGCCAGCAGCATAGAGGGGACTAGCCTCGATGAGCAGTTCTTC. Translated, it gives CASSIEGTSLDEQFF.

CDR3 sequence reads: CASSSEGGLYNEQFF. Here the CDR3 DNA reads TGTGCCAGCAGTTCTGAGGGGGGACTCTACAATGAGCAGTTCTTC. The gene calls are TRBV6-5 and TRBJ2-1; D might be TRBD1 or TRBD2, each matching 6 bases. In germline, CDR1 is MNHEY, CDR2 SVGAGI. This CDR3 is 15 amino acids long. V was cut by 4 bases and J by 3 bases, with 13 bases left in between.

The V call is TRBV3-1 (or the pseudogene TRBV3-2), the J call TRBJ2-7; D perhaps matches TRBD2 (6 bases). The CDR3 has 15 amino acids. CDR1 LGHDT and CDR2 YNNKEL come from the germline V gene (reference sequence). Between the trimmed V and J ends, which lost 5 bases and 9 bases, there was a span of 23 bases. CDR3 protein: CASSAAGSGTTGQYF. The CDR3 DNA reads TGTGCCAGCAGCGCGGCCGGTAGCGGTACTACGGGGCAGTACTTC.

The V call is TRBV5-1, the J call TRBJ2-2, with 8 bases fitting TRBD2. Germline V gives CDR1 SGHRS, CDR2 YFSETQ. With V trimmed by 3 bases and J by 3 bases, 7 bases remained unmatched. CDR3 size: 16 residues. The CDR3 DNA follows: TGCGCCAGCAGCTCACCGGGACTAGGACACACCGGGGAGCTGTTTTTT. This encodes CASSSPGLGHTGELFF.

CDR3 DNA sequence: TGTGCCAGCAGCTCTAGGACGGGGACAGGGGCTGAAAAACTGTTTTTT. Protein sequence: CASSSRTGTGAEKLFF. This rearrangement joins TRBV11-3 to TRBJ1-4; 10 bases line up with TRBD1. Germline loops: CDR1 SGHNT, CDR2 YENEEA. V lost 4 bases to trimming and J lost 7 bases; unmatched junction nucleotides: 9. CDR3 length: 16 residues.

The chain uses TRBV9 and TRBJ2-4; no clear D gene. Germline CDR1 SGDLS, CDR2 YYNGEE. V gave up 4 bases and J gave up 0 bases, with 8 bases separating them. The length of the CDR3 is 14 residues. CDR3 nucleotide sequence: TGTGCCAGCAGCCCCTCTCTAGCCAAAAACATTCAGTACTTC. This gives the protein CASSPSLAKNIQYF.

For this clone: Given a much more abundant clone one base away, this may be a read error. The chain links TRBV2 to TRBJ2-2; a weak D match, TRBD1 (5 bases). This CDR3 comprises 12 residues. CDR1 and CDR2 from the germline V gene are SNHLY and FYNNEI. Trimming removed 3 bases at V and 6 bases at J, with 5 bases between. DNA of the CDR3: TGTGCCAGCAGTGAGGGGCCCGGGGAGCTGTTTTTT. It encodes CASSEGPGELFF.

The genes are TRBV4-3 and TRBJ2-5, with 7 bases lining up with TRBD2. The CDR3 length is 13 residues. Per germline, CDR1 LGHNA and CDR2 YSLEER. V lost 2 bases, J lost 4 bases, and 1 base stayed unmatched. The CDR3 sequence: CASSQTGGETQYF. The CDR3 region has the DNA TGCGCCAGCAGCCAAACGGGAGGAGAGACCCAGTACTTC.

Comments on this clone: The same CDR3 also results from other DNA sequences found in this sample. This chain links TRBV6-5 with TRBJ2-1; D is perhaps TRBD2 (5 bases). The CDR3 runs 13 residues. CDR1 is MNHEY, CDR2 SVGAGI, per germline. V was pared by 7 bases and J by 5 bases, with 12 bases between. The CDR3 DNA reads TGTGCCAGCACTCGGGGAGCGAACAATGAGCAGTTCTTC. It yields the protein CASTRGANNEQFF.

Here the CDR3 DNA reads TGTGCCAGCCTGAGCCCGGGACAGTATGGCTACACCTTC. Translating it yields CASLSPGQYGYTF. The chain joins TRBV28 to TRBJ1-2; 7 bases are a match to TRBD1. Germline V lookup: CDR1 MDHEN, CDR2 SYDVKM. CDR3 length: 13 residues. Losses at the gene ends were 8 bases for V and 5 bases for J; bases not matched to a gene: 8.

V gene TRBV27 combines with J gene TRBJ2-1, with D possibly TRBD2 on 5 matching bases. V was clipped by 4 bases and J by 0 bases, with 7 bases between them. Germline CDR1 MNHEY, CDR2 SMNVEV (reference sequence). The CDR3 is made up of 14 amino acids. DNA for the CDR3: TGTGCCAGCAGTTATGGGAGCTCCTACAATGAGCAGTTCTTC. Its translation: CASSYGSSYNEQFF.

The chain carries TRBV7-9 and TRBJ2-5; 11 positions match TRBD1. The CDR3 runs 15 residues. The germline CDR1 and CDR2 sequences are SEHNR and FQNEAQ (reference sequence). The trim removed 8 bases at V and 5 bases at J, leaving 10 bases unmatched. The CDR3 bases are TGTGCCAGCGGCCGGACAGGGGGCGCCGGGGAGACCCAGTACTTC. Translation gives CASGRTGGAGETQYF.

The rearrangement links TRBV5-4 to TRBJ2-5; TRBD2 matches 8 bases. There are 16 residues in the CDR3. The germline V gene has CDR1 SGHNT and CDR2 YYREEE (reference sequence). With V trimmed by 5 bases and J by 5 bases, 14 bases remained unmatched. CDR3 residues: CASSRQGVGRVETQYF. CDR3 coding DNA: TGTGCCAGCAGTCGCCAGGGAGTCGGGAGGGTTGAGACCCAGTACTTC.

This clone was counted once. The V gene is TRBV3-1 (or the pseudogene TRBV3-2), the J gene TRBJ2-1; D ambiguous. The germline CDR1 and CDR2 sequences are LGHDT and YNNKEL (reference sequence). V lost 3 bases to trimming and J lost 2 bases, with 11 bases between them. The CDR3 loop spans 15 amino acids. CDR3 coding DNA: TGTGCCAGCAGCCAGGACCCCCGGGCCTACAATGAGCAGTTCTTC. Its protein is CASSQDPRAYNEQFF.

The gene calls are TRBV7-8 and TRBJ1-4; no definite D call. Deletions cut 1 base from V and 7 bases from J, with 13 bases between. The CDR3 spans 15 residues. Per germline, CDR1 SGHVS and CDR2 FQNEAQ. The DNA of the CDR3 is TGTGCCAGCAGCTTAGGAGACTGGGCCAGTGAAAAACTGTTTTTT. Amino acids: CASSLGDWASEKLFF. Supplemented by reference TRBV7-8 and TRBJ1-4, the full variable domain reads GAGVSQSPRYKVAKRGQDVALRCDPISGHVSLFWYQQALGQGPEFLTYFQNEAQLDKSGLPSDRFFAERPEGSVSTLKIQRTQQEDSAVYLCASSLGDWASEKLFFGSGTQLSVL.

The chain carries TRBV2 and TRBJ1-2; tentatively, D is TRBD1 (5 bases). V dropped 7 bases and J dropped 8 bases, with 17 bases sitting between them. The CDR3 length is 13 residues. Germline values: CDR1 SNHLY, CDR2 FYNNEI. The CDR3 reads CASTRGGFGGYTF. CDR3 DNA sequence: TGTGCCAGCACGCGGGGGGGGTTTGGCGGCTACACCTTC.

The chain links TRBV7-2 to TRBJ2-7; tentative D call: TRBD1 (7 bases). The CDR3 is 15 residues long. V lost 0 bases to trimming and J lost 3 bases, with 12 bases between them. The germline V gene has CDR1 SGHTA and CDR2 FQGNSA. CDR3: CASSLASGGGYEQYF. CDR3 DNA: TGTGCCAGCAGCTTAGCGTCAGGGGGAGGCTACGAGCAGTACTTC.

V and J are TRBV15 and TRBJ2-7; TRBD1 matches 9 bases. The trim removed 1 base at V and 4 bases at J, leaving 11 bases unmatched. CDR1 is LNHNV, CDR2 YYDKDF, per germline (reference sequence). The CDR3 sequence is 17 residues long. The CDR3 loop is CATSRAGGTGRIYEQYF. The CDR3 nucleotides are TGTGCCACCAGCAGAGCCGGCGGGACAGGGCGGATATACGAGCAGTACTTC.

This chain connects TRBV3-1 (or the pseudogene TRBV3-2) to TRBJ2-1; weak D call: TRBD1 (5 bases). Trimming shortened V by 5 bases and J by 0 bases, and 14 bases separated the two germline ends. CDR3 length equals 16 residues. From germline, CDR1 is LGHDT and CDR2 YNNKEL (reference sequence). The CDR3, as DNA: TGTGCCAGCAGCTCTTCAGGGATCGGCTCCTACAATGAGCAGTTCTTC. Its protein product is CASSSSGIGSYNEQFF.

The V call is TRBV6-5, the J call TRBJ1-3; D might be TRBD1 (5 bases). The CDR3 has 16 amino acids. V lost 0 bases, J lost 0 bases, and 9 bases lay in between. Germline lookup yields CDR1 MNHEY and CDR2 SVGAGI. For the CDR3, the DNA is TGTGCCAGCAGTTACTCGGGGACCCTCTCTGGAAACACCATATATTTT. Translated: CASSYSGTLSGNTIYF.